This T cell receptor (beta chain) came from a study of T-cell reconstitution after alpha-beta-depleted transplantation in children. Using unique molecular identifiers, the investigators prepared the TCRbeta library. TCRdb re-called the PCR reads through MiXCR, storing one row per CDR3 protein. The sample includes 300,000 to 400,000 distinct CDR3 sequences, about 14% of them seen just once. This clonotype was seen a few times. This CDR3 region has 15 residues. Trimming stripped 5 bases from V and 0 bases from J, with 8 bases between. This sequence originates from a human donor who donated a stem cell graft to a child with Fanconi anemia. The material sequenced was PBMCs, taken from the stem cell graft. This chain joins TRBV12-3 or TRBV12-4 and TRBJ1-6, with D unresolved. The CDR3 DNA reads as TGTGCCAGCAGTAGGACTGCCTCCTATAATTCACCCCTCCACTTT. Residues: CASSRTASYNSPLHF.